Each of the 18 T cell receptor beta chains below was sequenced from the same sample in a study of cytomegalovirus exposure and HLA in healthy donors. The primer mix had 60 Vbeta and 13 Jbeta primers. TCRdb's table, derived via immunoSEQ multiplex PCR, lists solely in-frame clones and lacks some. This sample contains about 39,000 clones. Sequenced sample: PBMCs. Receptors were obtained from a woman in her 30s in good health and CMV-seropositive.

The J gene is TRBJ1-2, the V gene TRBV4-1, with 8 positions matching TRBD1. This CDR3 contains 18 residues. Germline CDR1 reads MGHRA; CDR2 reads YSYEKL. J was trimmed by 4 bases and V by 2 bases; bases with no gene match: 15. CDR3 sequence reads: CASSQNRGEEGFFYGYTF. In nucleotides, the CDR3 is TGCGCCAGCAGCCAAAACAGGGGGGAAGAGGGATTTTTCTATGGCTACACCTTC.

V is TRBV7-8 and J is TRBJ2-1, with unresolved D. The CDR3 is 13 amino acids. V was trimmed by 5 bases and J by 5 bases, leaving 10 bases between them. CDR1 and CDR2 from the germline V gene are SGHVS and FQNEAQ. CDR3: CASSTRHNNEQFF. CDR3 nucleotide sequence: TGTGCCAGCAGCACCCGACACAACAATGAGCAGTTCTTC.

The genes are TRBV4-2 and TRBJ2-5; TRBD1 matches at 8 bases. The CDR3 covers 14 residues. The ends lost 3 bases at V and 2 bases at J; junction bases unmatched: 2. In germline, CDR1 is LGHNA, CDR2 YNFKEQ. The CDR3 DNA reads as TGTGCCAGCAGCCAGACAGGGGTACAAGAGACCCAGTACTTC. It translates to CASSQTGVQETQYF.

J is TRBJ1-1 and V is TRBV19; TRBD1 might be the D (5 bases). Per germline, CDR1 LNHDA and CDR2 SQIVND (reference sequence). This CDR3 has 12 amino acids. V was trimmed by 4 bases and J by 8 bases, leaving 11 bases between them. This chain's CDR3 is CASSNGGTEAFF. As DNA, the CDR3 is TGTGCCAGTAGTAACGGAGGGACCGAAGCTTTCTTT.

This chain uses TRBV19 with TRBJ2-6, with D unclear. The CDR3 has 14 amino acids. Trimming shortened V by 9 bases and J by 8 bases, and 17 bases separated the two germline ends. Per the germline V gene, CDR1 is LNHDA and CDR2 is SQIVND (reference sequence). The CDR3 nucleotides are TGTGCCAGCAATATTGAGGCGGTTTCCAACGTCCTGACTTTC. Translated: CASNIEAVSNVLTF.

The chain links TRBV2 to TRBJ1-2; D call uncertain. The CDR3 runs 15 residues. Trimming shortened V by 4 bases and J by 8 bases, and 20 bases separated the two germline ends. Per germline, CDR1 SNHLY and CDR2 FYNNEI. The CDR3 region has the DNA TGTGCCAGCAGTGGACTAAGAGGAGGGATTAAAGGCTACACCTTC. This codes for CASSGLRGGIKGYTF.

To note about this clone: This same CDR3 is encoded by further DNA sequences in the sample. The chain carries TRBV6-5 and TRBJ1-1; the match to TRBD1 covers 8 bases. The CDR3 is 14 amino acids. J lost 5 bases, V lost 6 bases, and 8 bases had no gene match. The germline gives CDR1 MNHEY, CDR2 SVGAGI. The CDR3, as DNA: TGTGCCAGCAGCCAGGGGCAGGGGGCAACTGAAGCTTTCTTT. This translates into CASSQGQGATEAFF.

This chain connects TRBV6-1 to TRBJ2-7; weak D call: TRBD1 (6 bases). There are 14 residues in the CDR3. V lost 8 bases, J lost 2 bases, and 16 bases lay in between. Per germline, CDR1 MNHNS and CDR2 SASEGT. The CDR3 region is CASGLTGNAYEQYF. DNA for the CDR3: TGTGCCAGCGGATTAACAGGGAACGCCTACGAGCAGTACTTC.

The rearrangement joins TRBV10-1 to TRBJ2-2; 7 bases agree with TRBD2. The germline gives CDR1 WNHNN, CDR2 SYGVQD (reference sequence). The length of the CDR3 is 15 residues. V lost 6 bases, J lost 0 bases, and 4 bases stayed unmatched. CDR3 sequence (DNA): TGCGCCAGCAGGGGGGGGACCGCGAACACCGGGGAGCTGTTTTTT. Encoded protein: CASRGGTANTGELFF.

J is TRBJ1-2 and V is TRBV18; possibly TRBD1 for D (5 bases). V lost 6 bases, J lost 0 bases, and 17 bases lay in between. This CDR3 contains 16 residues. Germline V gene lookup returns CDR1 KGHSH and CDR2 LQKENI. CDR3 sequence (DNA): TGTGCCAGCTCTCATGGGGCAACAGAAGCTAACTATGGCTACACCTTC. Residues: CASSHGATEANYGYTF.

V usage is TRBV28 and J usage is TRBJ1-1; D remains unclear. This CDR3 is 12 amino acids long. The ends were cut back, 3 bases at V and 5 bases at J, with 7 bases in the middle. CDR1 and CDR2 (germline): MDHEN, SYDVKM. CDR3 nucleotide sequence: TGTGCCAGCAGTTTGCCGGGAACTGAAGCTTTCTTT. This sequence encodes CASSLPGTEAFF.

This clone is deemed medium-sized (0.01 to 0.1%) by its frequency. The chain recombines TRBV5-5 with TRBJ1-1, with 7 bases fitting TRBD1. The CDR3 is 16 amino acids. Germline values: CDR1 SGHKS, CDR2 YYEKEE (reference sequence). V trimming: 1 base; J trimming: 1 base; junction bases outside the gene matches: 7. The CDR3 coding sequence is TGTGCCAGCAGCTTGAGGGGGCAAGAAAGGAACACTGAAGCTTTCTTT. Encoded protein: CASSLRGQERNTEAFF.

The chain has TRBV28 and TRBJ1-3; 7 bases align to TRBD1. V was pared by 5 bases and J by 0 bases, with 10 bases of the junction left unmatched. Germline CDR1 MDHEN, CDR2 SYDVKM. This CDR3 is 17 amino acids long. CDR3 residues: CASSVSGTANSGNTIYF. The CDR3 nucleotides read TGTGCCAGCAGTGTATCCGGGACAGCGAACTCTGGAAACACCATATATTTT.

The chain carries TRBV5-1 and TRBJ1-4; 10 positions match TRBD1. CDR3 length: 15 amino acids. The germline CDR1 and CDR2 sequences are SGHRS and YFSETQ. Germline trimming cut 1 base from V and 8 bases from J; bases unmatched to any gene: 5. The CDR3 is CASSLNGDRGEKLFF. CDR3 nucleotides: TGCGCCAGCAGCTTGAATGGGGACAGGGGAGAAAAACTGTTTTTT.

The chain joins TRBV14 to TRBJ1-1; D ambiguous. From germline, CDR1 is SGHDN and CDR2 FVKESK. Trimming removed 4 bases from V and 3 bases from J, with 6 bases in between. The CDR3 covers 12 residues. CDR3 region: CASSPPDTEAFF. The CDR3 nucleotides are TGTGCCAGCAGCCCGCCAGACACTGAAGCTTTCTTT.

V gene TRBV2 combines with J gene TRBJ2-4; 9 nucleotides agree with TRBD1. From germline, CDR1 is SNHLY and CDR2 FYNNEI. V lost 3 bases and J lost 8; bases outside the gene matches: 5. The CDR3 is 14 residues long. The CDR3 spells CASSDTGQGYIQYF. CDR3 nucleotides: TGTGCCAGCAGTGACACAGGACAGGGGTACATTCAGTACTTC.

This chain connects TRBV9 to TRBJ1-2, with D possibly being TRBD1 (6 bases). Germline-derived CDR1 and CDR2 are SGDLS and YYNGEE. The CDR3 is 14 residues long. V lost 4 bases, J lost 2 bases, and 12 bases lay in between. Here the CDR3 reads CASSPTGLNYGYTF. DNA for the CDR3: TGTGCCAGCAGCCCCACAGGGCTGAACTATGGCTACACCTTC.

The rearrangement links TRBV19 to TRBJ2-5, with a tentative D call TRBD2 (7 bases). The germline V gene encodes CDR1 LNHDA and CDR2 SQIVND (reference sequence). The CDR3 has 15 amino acids. The V end lost 3 bases, the J end lost 2 bases, and 13 bases lay between the germline ends. CDR3 sequence: CASSIGAGAQETQYF. CDR3 sequence (DNA): TGTGCCAGTAGTATTGGGGCGGGGGCACAAGAGACCCAGTACTTC.